Presented here are 6 T cell receptor beta chains from one specimen sequenced in a study of technical replicates of blood from a few donors (dated by TCRdb to 2015 to 2018). Receptor libraries were prepared by the immunoSEQ multiplex PCR assay. The clones in this table, taken by TCRdb from immuneACCESS, are in-frame only. Not every clone is retained; where verified, under half of the shortfall comes from an unresolved V gene, and the cause of the rest is unknown. Within this sample are 80,000 or so clones, with approximately 94% of them counted one time only. Together, the top ten hold under 0.5% of the sample. Sequencing was performed on T cells isolated from PBMCs. The receptors shown here come from a human donor in good health.

The CDR3 nucleotides are TGTGCCAGCAGCGAATGGACAGGGTTTTCCTACGAGCAGTACTTC. It translates to CASSEWTGFSYEQYF. The chain uses TRBV7-2 and TRBJ2-7; the match to TRBD1 covers 8 bases. The CDR3 runs 15 residues. Germline V gene lookup returns CDR1 SGHTA and CDR2 FQGNSA. V trimming: 5 bases; J trimming: 1 base; junction bases outside the gene matches: 7. Together with reference TRBV7-2 and TRBJ2-7, the CDR3 gives the full variable domain: GAGVSQSPSNKVTEKGKDVELRCDPISGHTALYWYRQSLGQGLEFLIYFQGNSAPDKSGLPSDRFSAERTGGSVSTLTIQRTQQEDSAVYLCASSEWTGFSYEQYFGPGTRLTVT.

This sequence joins TRBV16 and TRBJ1-1; unclear D gene. Germline-derived CDR1 and CDR2 are KGHSY and FQNENV. Trimming took 0 bases from V and 3 from J, leaving 5 bases between them. The CDR3 covers 13 residues. The DNA of the CDR3 is TGTGCCAGCAGCCAATCCTTCTACACTGAAGCTTTCTTT. The encoded protein is CASSQSFYTEAFF.

The V gene is TRBV7-9, the J gene TRBJ2-1; maybe TRBD1 (5 bases). The CDR3 sequence is 14 residues long. The germline CDR1 and CDR2 sequences are SEHNR and FQNEAQ (reference sequence). V was shortened by 5 bases and J by 3 bases, with 11 bases between the two germline ends. The CDR3 region has the DNA TGTGCCAGCAGCCCGCAGACAGTCTACAATGAGCAGTTCTTC. It specifies CASSPQTVYNEQFF.

The chain joins TRBV9 to TRBJ2-5; 7 nucleotides agree with TRBD2. The CDR3 consists of 17 residues. The germline V gene has CDR1 SGDLS and CDR2 YYNGEE. Trimming removed 4 bases from V and 1 base from J; junction bases left unmatched: 13. CDR3 nucleotides: TGTGCCAGCAGCTCGAGGGCCCTCGGGGGGAGCCAAGAGACCCAGTACTTC. Protein sequence: CASSSRALGGSQETQYF.

V is TRBV19 and J is TRBJ2-3, with 7 bases identical to TRBD1. Germline loops: CDR1 LNHDA, CDR2 SQIVND (reference sequence). The ends lost 9 bases at V and 3 bases at J; junction bases unmatched: 12. The CDR3 has 15 residues. This chain's CDR3 is CASSDRASPTDTQYF. As DNA, the CDR3 is TGTGCCAGCTCCGACAGGGCCTCCCCGACAGATACGCAGTATTTT.

The CDR3 loop is CASREGFLGTAFYEQYF. DNA of the CDR3: TGCGCCAGCAGAGAGGGGTTCTTGGGGACTGCCTTCTACGAGCAGTACTTC. V and J are TRBV5-1 and TRBJ2-7, with D maybe TRBD2 (6 bases). Trimming took off 5 bases at V and 3 bases at J, with 24 bases between the two ends. From germline, CDR1 is SGHRS and CDR2 YFSETQ. CDR3 length: 17 residues.